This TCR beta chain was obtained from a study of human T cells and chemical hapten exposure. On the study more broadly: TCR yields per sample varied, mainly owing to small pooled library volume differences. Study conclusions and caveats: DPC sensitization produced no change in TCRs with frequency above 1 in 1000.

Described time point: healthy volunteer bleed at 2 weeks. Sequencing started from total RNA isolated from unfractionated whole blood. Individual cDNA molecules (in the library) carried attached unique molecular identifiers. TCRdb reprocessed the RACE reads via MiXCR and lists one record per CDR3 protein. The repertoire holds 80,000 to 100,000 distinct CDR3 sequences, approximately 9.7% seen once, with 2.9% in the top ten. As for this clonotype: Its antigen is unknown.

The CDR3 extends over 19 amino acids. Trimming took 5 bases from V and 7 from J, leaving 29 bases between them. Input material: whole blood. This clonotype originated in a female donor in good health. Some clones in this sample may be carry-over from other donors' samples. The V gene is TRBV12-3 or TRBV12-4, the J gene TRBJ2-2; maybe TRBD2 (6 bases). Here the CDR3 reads CASSPAGGSRRATLGELFF. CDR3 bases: TGTGCCAGCAGTCCCGCCGGGGGAAGCAGGAGGGCCACACTCGGGGAGCTGTTTTTT.